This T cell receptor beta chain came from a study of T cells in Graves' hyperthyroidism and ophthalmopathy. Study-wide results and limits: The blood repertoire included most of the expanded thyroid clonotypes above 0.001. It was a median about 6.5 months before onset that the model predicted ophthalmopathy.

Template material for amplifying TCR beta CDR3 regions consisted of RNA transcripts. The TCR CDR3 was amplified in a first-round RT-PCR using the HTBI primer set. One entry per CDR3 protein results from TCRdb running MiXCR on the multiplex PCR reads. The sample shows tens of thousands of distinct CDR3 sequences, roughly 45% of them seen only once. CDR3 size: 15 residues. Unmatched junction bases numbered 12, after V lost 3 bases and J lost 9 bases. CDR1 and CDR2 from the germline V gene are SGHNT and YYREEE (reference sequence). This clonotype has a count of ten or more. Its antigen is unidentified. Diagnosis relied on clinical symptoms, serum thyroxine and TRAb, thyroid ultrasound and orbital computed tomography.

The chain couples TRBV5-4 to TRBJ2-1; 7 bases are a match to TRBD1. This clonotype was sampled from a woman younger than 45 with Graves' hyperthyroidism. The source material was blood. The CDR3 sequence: CASSSSAGTAAEQFF. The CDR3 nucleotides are TGTGCCAGCAGCTCCTCAGCCGGGACAGCGGCTGAGCAGTTCTTC. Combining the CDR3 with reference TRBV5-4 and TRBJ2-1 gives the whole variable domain ETGVTQSPTHLIKTRGQQVTLRCSSQSGHNTVSWYQQALGQGPQFIFQYYREEENGRGNFPPRFSGLQFPNYSSELNVNALELDDSALYLCASSSSAGTAAEQFFGPGTRLTVL.